The rows below give T cell receptor beta chains drawn from one sample of a study of neurological immune-mediated disorders. A single record per CDR3 protein comes from TCRdb applying MiXCR to the 5' RACE reads. The top ten hold roughly 5.6% of the sample, which has about 46,000 distinct CDR3 sequences, 4.5% seen once. Sequenced sample: PBMCs. The receptors come from a woman aged 55-69 years with multiple sclerosis. CDR3s include the opening cysteine and the closing phenylalanine or tryptophan. The D gene is left open where the match is weak. Not every row has a clone size; where given, it reads once, few, many or a size class.

J gene: TRBJ2-7
D gene: TRBD2
V gene: TRBV7-2
clone size: few
CDR3 DNA: TGTGCCAGCAGCTCTACGAGCGGGGGGGGCGTAGAGCAGTACTTC
CDR3 protein: CASSSTSGGGVEQYF

J gene: TRBJ2-5
D gene: TRBD2
V gene: TRBV24-1
clone size: many
CDR3 DNA: TGTGCCACCAGTGACGGGGGGAAAGAGACCCAGTACTTC
CDR3 protein: CATSDGGKETQYF

J gene: TRBJ2-3
D gene: .
V gene: TRBV5-4
clone size: few
CDR3 DNA: TGTGCCAGCAGCTTACAGGGAGTACCAGATACGCAGTATTTT
CDR3 protein: CASSLQGVPDTQYF

J gene: TRBJ2-5
D gene: .
V gene: TRBV7-2
clone size: few
CDR3 DNA: TGTGCCAGCAGCCGACCCGGAGGACGAGATAACCGGGAGACCCAGTACTTC
CDR3 protein: CASSRPGGRDNRETQYF

J gene: TRBJ2-7
D gene: .
V gene: TRBV20-1
clone size: .
CDR3 DNA: TGCAGTGCTAGAGAATCATCGGGATCGAGCTACGAGCAGTACTTC
CDR3 protein: CSARESSGSSYEQYF

J gene: TRBJ1-6
D gene: TRBD1
V gene: TRBV10-2
clone size: many
CDR3 DNA: TGCGCCAGTCGGGACAGGGGGAATTCACCCCTCCACTTT
CDR3 protein: CASRDRGNSPLHF

J gene: TRBJ2-7
D gene: .
V gene: TRBV20-1
clone size: many
CDR3 DNA: TGCAGTGCTGCCGGGGCTCCCTACGAGCAGTACTTC
CDR3 protein: CSAAGAPYEQYF

J gene: TRBJ2-3
D gene: TRBD2
V gene: TRBV20-1
clone size: many
CDR3 DNA: TGCAGTGCTTCCCCGGGACTAGCGGGTCCGACTAGCACAGATACGCAGTATTTT
CDR3 protein: CSASPGLAGPTSTDTQYF

J gene: TRBJ1-4
D gene: .
V gene: TRBV6-5
clone size: many
CDR3 DNA: TGTGCCAGCAGGGGAACCGGGACATACCGTGATATGCTGTTTTTT
CDR3 protein: CASRGTGTYRDMLFF

J gene: TRBJ1-2
D gene: .
V gene: TRBV20-1
clone size: .
CDR3 DNA: TGCAGTACGCCGGAAAGGGGTAAAGGCTACACCTTC
CDR3 protein: CSTPERGKGYTF

J gene: TRBJ2-3
D gene: TRBD1
V gene: TRBV7-3
clone size: many
CDR3 DNA: TGTGCCAGCAGCCCCGAAGACAGGGGAGCAGATACGCAGTATTTT
CDR3 protein: CASSPEDRGADTQYF

J gene: TRBJ2-3
D gene: TRBD2
V gene: TRBV5-6
clone size: many
CDR3 DNA: TGTGCCAGCGGGACTAGCGGGAGCACAGATACGCAGTATTTT
CDR3 protein: CASGTSGSTDTQYF

J gene: TRBJ2-3
D gene: .
V gene: TRBV4-1
clone size: few
CDR3 DNA: TGCGCCAGCAGCCAAGAGAAGACGGGTCAAGGAACAGATACGCAGTATTTT
CDR3 protein: CASSQEKTGQGTDTQYF

J gene: TRBJ2-5
D gene: .
V gene: TRBV5-1
clone size: many
CDR3 DNA: TGCGCCAGCAGCTTGGTCTGGTCTCAAGAGACCCAGTACTTC
CDR3 protein: CASSLVWSQETQYF

J gene: TRBJ2-1
D gene: TRBD1
V gene: TRBV5-1
clone size: many
CDR3 DNA: TGCGCCAGCAGCGTCAGGGGGAATGAGCAGTTCTTC
CDR3 protein: CASSVRGNEQFF

J gene: TRBJ2-1
D gene: .
V gene: TRBV7-6
clone size: few
CDR3 DNA: TGTGCCAGCAGCCAGAGAGGGGCCACCTACAATGAGCAGTTCTTC
CDR3 protein: CASSQRGATYNEQFF

J gene: TRBJ2-1
D gene: .
V gene: TRBV7-2
clone size: .
CDR3 DNA: TGTGCCAGCAGCTTAGACGGAGCTCGGAATGAGCAGTTCTTC
CDR3 protein: CASSLDGARNEQFF

J gene: TRBJ1-6
D gene: .
V gene: TRBV20-1
clone size: many
CDR3 DNA: TGCAGTGCTAGAGTACTTTTGTCACCCCTCCACTTT
CDR3 protein: CSARVLLSPLHF

J gene: TRBJ2-2
D gene: TRBD2
V gene: TRBV12-3/TRBV12-4
clone size: medium-sized
CDR3 DNA: TGTGCCAGCAGTTTAAGGTGGCGGGGGGCCCGCACCGGGGAGCTGTTTTTT
CDR3 protein: CASSLRWRGARTGELFF

J gene: TRBJ2-7
D gene: TRBD1
V gene: TRBV20-1
clone size: many
CDR3 DNA: TGCAGTGCTAGTTTTCTAGGGGGCAGAAGTTTACACGAGCAGTACTTC
CDR3 protein: CSASFLGGRSLHEQYF

J gene: TRBJ2-7
D gene: TRBD1
V gene: TRBV4-1
clone size: many
CDR3 DNA: TGCGCCAGCAGTCGAGGGACAGGGGATGCCTACGAGCAGTACTTC
CDR3 protein: CASSRGTGDAYEQYF

J gene: TRBJ1-2
D gene: .
V gene: TRBV4-1
clone size: many
CDR3 DNA: TGCGCCAGCAGCTCTTACGACCGGTCTAACTATGGCTACACCTTC
CDR3 protein: CASSSYDRSNYGYTF

J gene: TRBJ1-1
D gene: .
V gene: TRBV29-1
clone size: many
CDR3 DNA: TGCAGCGTTGGGGACACTGAAGCTTTCTTT
CDR3 protein: CSVGDTEAFF

J gene: TRBJ1-4
D gene: TRBD1
V gene: TRBV28
clone size: .
CDR3 DNA: TGTGCCAGCAGGTCAACAGGGGATGTAGGAGAAAAACTGTTTTTT
CDR3 protein: CASRSTGDVGEKLFF

J gene: TRBJ2-1
D gene: .
V gene: TRBV20-1
clone size: many
CDR3 DNA: TGCAGTGCTCCGATACCGTACAATGAGCAGTTCTTC
CDR3 protein: CSAPIPYNEQFF

J gene: TRBJ2-3
D gene: TRBD2
V gene: TRBV29-1
clone size: many
CDR3 DNA: TGCAGCGTAACGACTAGCGGGAGTTGGGCAGATACGCAGTATTTT
CDR3 protein: CSVTTSGSWADTQYF

J gene: TRBJ1-1
D gene: .
V gene: TRBV20-1
clone size: many
CDR3 DNA: TGCAGTGCTAGACGGGAGAACACTGAAGCTTTCTTT
CDR3 protein: CSARRENTEAFF

J gene: TRBJ2-7
D gene: .
V gene: TRBV20-1
clone size: many
CDR3 DNA: TGCAGTGCAAGAAGGGGGAGCTCCTACGAGCAGTACTTC
CDR3 protein: CSARRGSSYEQYF

J gene: TRBJ2-6
D gene: .
V gene: TRBV7-9
clone size: few
CDR3 DNA: TGTGCCAGCAGCTTCAGTGGTGGGGCCAACGTCCTGACTTTC
CDR3 protein: CASSFSGGANVLTF

J gene: TRBJ2-3
D gene: TRBD1
V gene: TRBV20-1
clone size: many
CDR3 DNA: TGCAGTGCTAGTAGTCCCAGGGGGCGCACAGATACGCAGTATTTT
CDR3 protein: CSASSPRGRTDTQYF

J gene: TRBJ2-5
D gene: .
V gene: TRBV12-3/TRBV12-4
clone size: .
CDR3 DNA: TGTGCCAGCAGCCCCATCGGCGTGGGCGACCAAGAGACCCAGTACTTC
CDR3 protein: CASSPIGVGDQETQYF

J gene: TRBJ2-5
D gene: .
V gene: TRBV20-1
clone size: few
CDR3 DNA: TGCAGTGCTTCCAACGTGGTAGGGCAGTACCAAGAGACCCAGTACTTC
CDR3 protein: CSASNVVGQYQETQYF

J gene: TRBJ1-6
D gene: .
V gene: TRBV20-1
clone size: many
CDR3 DNA: TGCAGTGCTAGGAGGCGACCAGATTCACCCCTCCACTTT
CDR3 protein: CSARRRPDSPLHF

J gene: TRBJ2-1
D gene: .
V gene: TRBV11-2
clone size: many
CDR3 DNA: TGTGCCAGCAGCTTAGATCAGAGCAATGAGCAGTTCTTC
CDR3 protein: CASSLDQSNEQFF

J gene: TRBJ2-7
D gene: TRBD1
V gene: TRBV6-5
clone size: many
CDR3 DNA: TGTGCCAGCAACCCTACAGGGGGCACCTCCTACGAGCAGTACTTC
CDR3 protein: CASNPTGGTSYEQYF

J gene: TRBJ1-5
D gene: .
V gene: TRBV10-3
clone size: many
CDR3 DNA: TGTGCCATCAGTGGGGGTAGCAATCAGCCCCAGCATTTT
CDR3 protein: CAISGGSNQPQHF

J gene: TRBJ1-1
D gene: TRBD1
V gene: TRBV9
clone size: many
CDR3 DNA: TGTGCCAGCAGCGCCTCACAGGGGAAGGACACTGAAGCTTTCTTT
CDR3 protein: CASSASQGKDTEAFF

J gene: TRBJ1-1
D gene: .
V gene: TRBV4-3
clone size: .
CDR3 DNA: TGCGCCAGCAGCCAAGATCGAACAGGGAGGAAAGGTGCAGCTTTCTTT
CDR3 protein: CASSQDRTGRKGAAFF

J gene: TRBJ2-7
D gene: .
V gene: TRBV4-1
clone size: many
CDR3 DNA: TGCGCCAGCAGCCAAGAGCCGACAACCTACGAGCAGTACTTC
CDR3 protein: CASSQEPTTYEQYF

J gene: TRBJ2-1
D gene: TRBD2
V gene: TRBV20-1
clone size: .
CDR3 DNA: TGCAGTGCTCACTTGACTAGCGGGGGAGCTAATGAGCAGTTCTTC
CDR3 protein: CSAHLTSGGANEQFF

J gene: TRBJ2-1
D gene: .
V gene: TRBV7-2
clone size: many
CDR3 DNA: TGTGCCAGCAGCTTAGTAGGTGGCGGTAACAATGAGCAGTTCTTC
CDR3 protein: CASSLVGGGNNEQFF

J gene: TRBJ2-6
D gene: .
V gene: TRBV2
clone size: many
CDR3 DNA: TGTGCCGGATCCGGGGCCAACGTCCTGACTTTC
CDR3 protein: CAGSGANVLTF

J gene: TRBJ2-1
D gene: TRBD1
V gene: TRBV11-2
clone size: few
CDR3 DNA: TGTGCCAGCAGCCTCAACAGGGGAAGCTCCTACAATGAGCAGTTCTTC
CDR3 protein: CASSLNRGSSYNEQFF

J gene: TRBJ2-4
D gene: .
V gene: TRBV7-2
clone size: many
CDR3 DNA: TGTGCCAGCAGCCGGACTCTATGGAACATTCAGTACTTC
CDR3 protein: CASSRTLWNIQYF

J gene: TRBJ2-1
D gene: .
V gene: TRBV20-1
clone size: many
CDR3 DNA: TGCAGTGCTAGCCCCCCAGGGCGCAGCTCCTACAATGAGCAGTTCTTC
CDR3 protein: CSASPPGRSSYNEQFF

J gene: TRBJ2-1
D gene: TRBD2
V gene: TRBV20-1
clone size: many
CDR3 DNA: TGCAGTGCTAGAGGACTAGCCCCCTGGGAGCAGTTCTTC
CDR3 protein: CSARGLAPWEQFF

J gene: TRBJ2-1
D gene: .
V gene: TRBV7-2
clone size: many
CDR3 DNA: TGTGCCAGCAGCTTAGGACCACCTGCATGGGAACAGTTCTTC
CDR3 protein: CASSLGPPAWEQFF

J gene: TRBJ2-3
D gene: .
V gene: TRBV4-3
clone size: many
CDR3 DNA: TGCGCCAGCAGCCAAGATTCAGCTAGCAGCCCAGATACGCAGTATTTT
CDR3 protein: CASSQDSASSPDTQYF

J gene: TRBJ2-5
D gene: .
V gene: TRBV5-8
clone size: many
CDR3 DNA: TGTGCCAGCAGCACCAGTTCGCAGACCCAGTACTTC
CDR3 protein: CASSTSSQTQYF

J gene: TRBJ2-3
D gene: .
V gene: TRBV2
clone size: few
CDR3 DNA: TGTGCCAGCAGCGACTTAGCGGGCACAGATACGCAGTATTTT
CDR3 protein: CASSDLAGTDTQYF

J gene: TRBJ1-6
D gene: .
V gene: TRBV12-3/TRBV12-4
clone size: many
CDR3 DNA: TGTGCCAGCAGTTTTGTCCCTTCACCCCTCCACTTT
CDR3 protein: CASSFVPSPLHF

J gene: TRBJ1-3
D gene: .
V gene: TRBV7-2
clone size: .
CDR3 DNA: TGTGCCAGCAGCCCACAGGGACGAGGCACCATATATTTT
CDR3 protein: CASSPQGRGTIYF

J gene: TRBJ2-5
D gene: TRBD1
V gene: TRBV10-1
clone size: .
CDR3 DNA: TGCGCCAGCAGTGAAGACAAGGGACAGCCTAAAGAGACCCAGTACTTC
CDR3 protein: CASSEDKGQPKETQYF

J gene: TRBJ2-3
D gene: .
V gene: TRBV24-1
clone size: many
CDR3 DNA: TGTGCCACCAGTGATTTGGATTACACCGGGGATACGCAGTATTTT
CDR3 protein: CATSDLDYTGDTQYF

J gene: TRBJ2-5
D gene: TRBD2
V gene: TRBV7-2
clone size: many
CDR3 DNA: TGTGCCAGCAGCGTCAGCCTAGCGGGGTTTGAGACCCAGTACTTC
CDR3 protein: CASSVSLAGFETQYF

J gene: TRBJ2-7
D gene: TRBD1
V gene: TRBV6-2/TRBV6-3
clone size: .
CDR3 DNA: TGTGCCAGCTTTGGGACAGGGTCTTCCTACGAGCAGTACTTC
CDR3 protein: CASFGTGSSYEQYF